What follows describes a single T cell receptor (beta chain). The antigen is undetermined. This sample is part of a study of PD-1 blockade in classical Hodgkin lymphoma. Findings of the study overall: Complete responders' baseline diversity resembled that of newly diagnosed patients.

The method was immunoSEQ multiplex PCR; TCRdb's version includes in-frame clones alone and lacks a portion of them. The table records some 10,000 clones, 74% of them present only once. The CDR3 sequence is 15 residues long. Germline CDR1 reads LNHDA; CDR2 reads SQIVND (reference sequence). J was trimmed by 5 bases and V by 3 bases; bases with no gene match: 9. Exposure to brentuximab vedotin varied, and each patient had relapsed following autologous stem cell transplantation. Negative selection with magnetic separation was used to purify CD4+ T cells from thawed PBMCs. This clonotype was sampled from a human donor with classical Hodgkin lymphoma. The sequencing here drew on CD4+ T cells from blood, taken at baseline. The V call is TRBV19, the J call TRBJ2-5; 7 bases line up with TRBD2. The CDR3 DNA sequence: TGTGCCAGTAGTATCGGACTAGTCGGGATGGAGACCCAGTACTTC. This sequence encodes CASSIGLVGMETQYF.